The 16 T cell receptor beta chains listed next were all sequenced from one sample in a study of T cells in Graves' hyperthyroidism and ophthalmopathy. The investigators amplified TCR beta CDR3 regions from RNA transcripts. With the HTBI primer set, the TCR CDR3 went through a first round of RT-PCR. TCRdb re-derived calls from the multiplex PCR reads in MiXCR, one entry per CDR3 protein. The repertoire holds over 650,000 distinct CDR3 sequences, 40% to 55% seen once, with 7% to 7.5% in the top ten. The sample consisted of peripheral blood or thyroid tissue (not recorded which). The source of these receptors is an adult man with Graves' disease, either hyperthyroidism or ophthalmopathy (not recorded which).

This clonotype has a handful of counts. This may be a read error: a much more frequent sequence differs by one nucleotide. This chain joins TRBV9 and TRBJ1-1; 10 bases are shared with TRBD1. Losses at the gene ends were 3 bases for V and 5 bases for J; bases not matched to a gene: 1. The germline V gene has CDR1 SGDLS and CDR2 YYNGEE. The CDR3 extends over 13 amino acids. The CDR3 nucleotides are TGTGCCAGCAGCGGGGGACAGGGGACTGAAGCTTTCTTT. Translating it yields CASSGGQGTEAFF.

This clonotype came up a few times. The chain links TRBV2 to TRBJ1-5, with D unresolved. Germline CDR1 is SNHLY and CDR2 is FYNNEI. The ends were cut back, 3 bases at V and 3 bases at J, with 9 bases in the middle. CDR3 length: 14 residues. CDR3 nucleotides: TGTGCCAGCAGTGATTCGGCAGTCAATCAGCCCCAGCATTTT. This codes for CASSDSAVNQPQHF.

In the case of this clonotype: Its ends do not fully match the called genes, so a read error is possible. The J gene is TRBJ2-7, the V gene TRBV6-5; 7 bases agree with TRBD1. Per the germline V gene, CDR1 is MNHEY and CDR2 is SVGAGI. The length of the CDR3 is 14 residues. Here the CDR3 DNA reads TGTGCCATCAGTTACTCGGGGACAGACTACGAGCAGTACTTC. As protein: CAISYSGTDYEQYF.

The chain is built from TRBV10-3 and TRBJ2-7, with D unresolved. Germline V CDR1 and CDR2: ENHRY, SYGVKD. The CDR3 consists of 13 residues. Trimming pared 10 bases from V and 6 bases from J, leaving 19 bases between. The CDR3 DNA reads TGTGCCAGCAGCACTAAGGGATTAGGCGAGCAGTACTTC. The encoded protein is CASSTKGLGEQYF.

With respect to this clonotype: One base away lies a much larger clone, so this may be a sequencing read error. The gene calls are TRBV9 and TRBJ1-1; D gene ambiguous. Trimming left V 5 bases short and J 7 bases short, with 12 bases between. Germline values: CDR1 SGDLS, CDR2 YYNGEE. CDR3 size: 12 residues. CDR3 DNA sequence: TGTGCCAGCAGTCAGGCGGGCGTTGAAGCTTTCTTT. Its protein is CASSQAGVEAFF.

The sample holds many counts of this clonotype. The CDR3 DNA reads TGTGCCATCAGTGAGTCCCCTAGCGGGAGTCGAGGCGAGCAGTACTTC. This sequence encodes CAISESPSGSRGEQYF. The V call is TRBV10-3, the J call TRBJ2-7, with 10 bases aligning to TRBD2. CDR3 length equals 16 residues. CDR1 is ENHRY, CDR2 SYGVKD, per germline. The V segment lost 0 bases and the J segment 6 bases; nucleotides outside the gene matches: 8.

V usage is TRBV29-1 and J usage is TRBJ1-1; 11 nucleotides align to TRBD1. Germline V gene data show CDR1 as SQVTM and CDR2 as ANQGSEA. The CDR3 is made up of 15 amino acids. V lost 2 bases, J lost 3 bases, and 5 bases stayed unmatched. As DNA, the CDR3 is TGCAGCGTTGAAAGTGGACAGGGGGCTGACACTGAAGCTTTCTTT. Its protein product is CSVESGQGADTEAFF.

The chain is built from TRBV10-3 and TRBJ1-6, with D tentatively TRBD1 (5 bases). The V end lost 10 bases, the J end lost 13 bases, and 17 bases lay between the germline ends. Germline V gene sequence: CDR1 ENHRY, CDR2 SYGVKD. CDR3 length: 12 residues. CDR3 nucleotide sequence: TGTGCCAGCGCAAACAGGCAACATCCCCTCCACTTT. Translating it yields CASANRQHPLHF.

J is TRBJ2-7 and V is TRBV29-1, with 10 bases aligning to TRBD1. The V and J ends lost 4 bases and 3 bases, in that order; junction bases with no gene match: 3. The CDR3 is 13 residues long. Germline V gives CDR1 SQVTM, CDR2 ANQGSEA. CDR3 amino acids: CSVGQGAGYEQYF. CDR3 DNA sequence: TGCAGCGTTGGACAGGGGGCGGGCTACGAGCAGTACTTC.

The rearrangement joins TRBV29-1 to TRBJ1-1; D gene ambiguous. Germline CDR1 SQVTM, CDR2 ANQGSEA. The germline V and J ends were trimmed by 5 bases and 1 base, with 20 bases remaining between them. This CDR3 region has 16 residues. The CDR3 loop reads CSVSRIRANKNTEAFF. In DNA form, the CDR3 reads TGCAGCGTTTCAAGGATACGGGCCAATAAGAACACTGAAGCTTTCTTT.

The V call is TRBV29-1, the J call TRBJ1-3; D is ambiguous. V was trimmed by 7 bases and J by 4 bases, leaving 11 bases between them. Germline V gene data show CDR1 as SQVTM and CDR2 as ANQGSEA. The CDR3 is 12 amino acids. This chain's CDR3 is CSGVAGGNTIYF. The CDR3, as DNA: TGCAGCGGGGTAGCGGGGGGAAACACCATATATTTT. Full variable domain (outside the CDR3, taken from reference TRBV29-1 and TRBJ1-3): SAVISQKPSRDICQRGTSLTIQCQVDSQVTMMFWYRQQPGQSLTLIATANQGSEATYESGFVIDKFPISRPNLTFSTLTVSNMSPEDSSIYLCSGVAGGNTIYFGEGSWLTVV.

This clonotype was counted a few times. The chain carries TRBV6-5 and TRBJ1-4, with D uncertain. Germline V gene sequence: CDR1 MNHEY, CDR2 SVGAGI. Trimming shortened V by 2 bases and J by 6 bases, and 10 bases separated the two germline ends. The CDR3 has 14 residues. This CDR3 reads CASSYGGSHEKLFF. CDR3 bases: TGTGCCAGCAGTTACGGCGGATCTCATGAAAAACTGTTTTTT.

This clonotype was counted a few times. This chain connects TRBV4-1 to TRBJ1-3; D not resolved. Trimming removed 1 base at V and 4 bases at J, with 11 bases between. The CDR3 is 15 amino acids. CDR1 MGHRA and CDR2 YSYEKL come from the germline V gene. The CDR3 coding sequence is TGCGCCAGCAGCCAAGTTGAGGCAACCGGAAACACCATATATTTT. Its protein is CASSQVEATGNTIYF.

This clonotype was counted at least ten times. The chain is built from TRBV7-2 and TRBJ2-5; no clear D gene. V dropped 3 bases and J dropped 2 bases, with 10 bases sitting between them. The CDR3 spans 14 residues. The germline V gene encodes CDR1 SGHTA and CDR2 FQGNSA. The CDR3 spells CASSFVRSQETQYF. The CDR3, as DNA: TGTGCCAGCAGCTTCGTCCGCAGTCAAGAGACCCAGTACTTC.

This chain connects TRBV25-1 to TRBJ1-2; a possible D gene is TRBD1 (6 bases). Trimming stripped 1 base from V and 4 bases from J, with 10 bases between. The germline V gene has CDR1 MGHDK and CDR2 SYGVNS. The CDR3 consists of 14 residues. DNA of the CDR3: TGTGCCAGCAGTGAATCCGGAGGGGGCTATGGCTACACCTTC. This encodes CASSESGGGYGYTF.

A note on this clonotype: A much larger clone sits a single nucleotide away, making a read error possible. This chain links TRBV29-1 with TRBJ1-2, with unresolved D. The CDR3 consists of 13 residues. Germline CDR1 reads SQVTM; CDR2 reads ANQGSEA. The CDR3 coding sequence is TGCAGCGTTGAAGATTTCGGTAACTATGGCCACACCTTC. This translates into CSVEDFGNYGHTF.